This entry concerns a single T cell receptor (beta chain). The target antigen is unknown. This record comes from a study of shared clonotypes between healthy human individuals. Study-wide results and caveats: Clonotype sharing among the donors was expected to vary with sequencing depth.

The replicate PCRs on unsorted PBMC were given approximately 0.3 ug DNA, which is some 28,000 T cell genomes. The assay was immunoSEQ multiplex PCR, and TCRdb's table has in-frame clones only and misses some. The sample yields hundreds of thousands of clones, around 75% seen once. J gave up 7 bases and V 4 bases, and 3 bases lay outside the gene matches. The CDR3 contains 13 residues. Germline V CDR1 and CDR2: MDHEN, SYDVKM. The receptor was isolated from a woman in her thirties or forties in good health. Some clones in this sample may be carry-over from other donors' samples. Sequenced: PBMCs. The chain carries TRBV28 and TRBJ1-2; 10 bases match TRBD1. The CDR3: CASSWGQGFGYTF. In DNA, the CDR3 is TGTGCCAGCAGTTGGGGACAGGGGTTTGGCTACACCTTC.